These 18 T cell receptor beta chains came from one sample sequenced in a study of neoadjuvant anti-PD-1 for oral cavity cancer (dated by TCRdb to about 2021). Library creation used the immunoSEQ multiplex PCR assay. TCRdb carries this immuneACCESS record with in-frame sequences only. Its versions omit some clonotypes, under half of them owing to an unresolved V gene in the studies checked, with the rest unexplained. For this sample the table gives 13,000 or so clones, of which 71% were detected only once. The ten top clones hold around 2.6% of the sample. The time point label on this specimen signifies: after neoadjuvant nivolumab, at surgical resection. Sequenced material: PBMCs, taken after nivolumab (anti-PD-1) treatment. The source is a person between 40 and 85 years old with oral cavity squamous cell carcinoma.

The CDR3 spells CASSPLPKGNRYEQYF. In DNA, the CDR3 is TGCGCCAGCAGCCCCCTTCCCAAGGGAAATCGCTACGAGCAGTACTTC. The J gene is TRBJ2-7, the V gene TRBV4-1, with unresolved D. V was pared by 4 bases and J by 3 bases, with 19 bases between. CDR3 length: 16 amino acids. Germline V gene sequence: CDR1 MGHRA, CDR2 YSYEKL.

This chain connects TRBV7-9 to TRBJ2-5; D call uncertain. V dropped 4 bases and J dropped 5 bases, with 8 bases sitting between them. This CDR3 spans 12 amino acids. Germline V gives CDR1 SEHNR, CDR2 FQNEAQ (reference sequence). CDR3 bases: TGTGCCAGCAGCTCTCTGGTGGAGACCCAGTACTTC. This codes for CASSSLVETQYF.

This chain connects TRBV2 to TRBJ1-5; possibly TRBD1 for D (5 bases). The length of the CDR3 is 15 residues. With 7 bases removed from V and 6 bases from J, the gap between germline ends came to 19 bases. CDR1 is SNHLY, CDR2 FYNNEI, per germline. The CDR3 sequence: CASNQDIGYGQPQHF. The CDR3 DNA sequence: TGTGCCAGCAACCAGGACATAGGGTACGGTCAGCCCCAGCATTTT.

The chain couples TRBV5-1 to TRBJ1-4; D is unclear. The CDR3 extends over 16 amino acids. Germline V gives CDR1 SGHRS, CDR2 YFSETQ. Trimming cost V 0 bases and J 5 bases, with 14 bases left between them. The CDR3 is CASSLAGLLVNEKLFF. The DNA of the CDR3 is TGCGCCAGCAGCTTGGCAGGTTTGCTCGTCAATGAAAAACTGTTTTTT.

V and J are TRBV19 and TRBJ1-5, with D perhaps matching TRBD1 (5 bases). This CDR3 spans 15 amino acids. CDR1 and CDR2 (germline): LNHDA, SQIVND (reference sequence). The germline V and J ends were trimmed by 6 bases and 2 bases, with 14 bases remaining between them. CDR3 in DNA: TGTGCCAGTAGCATACCCGGACACGGCAATCAGCCCCAGCATTTT. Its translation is CASSIPGHGNQPQHF.

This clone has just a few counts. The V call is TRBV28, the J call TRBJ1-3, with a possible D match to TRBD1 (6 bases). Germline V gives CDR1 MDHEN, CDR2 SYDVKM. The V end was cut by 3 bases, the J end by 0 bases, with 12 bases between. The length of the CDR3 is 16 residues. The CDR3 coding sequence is TGTGCCAGCAGTTTGGGGGGACAAATCTCTGGAAACACCATATATTTT. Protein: CASSLGGQISGNTIYF.

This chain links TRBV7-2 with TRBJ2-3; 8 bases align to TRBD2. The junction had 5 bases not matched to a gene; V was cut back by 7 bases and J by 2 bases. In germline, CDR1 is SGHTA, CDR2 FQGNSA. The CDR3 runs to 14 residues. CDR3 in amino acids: CASKAGASTDTQYF. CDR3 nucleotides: TGTGCCAGCAAAGCGGGGGCCTCCACAGATACGCAGTATTTT.

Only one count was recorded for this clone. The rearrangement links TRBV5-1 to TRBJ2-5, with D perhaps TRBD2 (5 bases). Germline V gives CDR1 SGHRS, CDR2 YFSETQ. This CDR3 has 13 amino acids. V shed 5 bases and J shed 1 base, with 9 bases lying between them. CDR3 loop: CASSTGLQETQYF. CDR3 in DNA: TGCGCCAGCAGTACTGGACTCCAAGAGACCCAGTACTTC.

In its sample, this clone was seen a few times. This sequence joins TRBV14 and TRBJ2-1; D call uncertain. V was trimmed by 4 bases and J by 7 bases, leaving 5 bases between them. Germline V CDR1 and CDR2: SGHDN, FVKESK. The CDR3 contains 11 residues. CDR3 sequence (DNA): TGTGCCAGCAGCCTTAGAAATGAGCAGTTCTTC. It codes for CASSLRNEQFF.

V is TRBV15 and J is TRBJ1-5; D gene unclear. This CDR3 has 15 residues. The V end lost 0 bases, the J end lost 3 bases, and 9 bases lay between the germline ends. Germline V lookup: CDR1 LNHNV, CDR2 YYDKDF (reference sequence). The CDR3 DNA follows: TGTGCCACCAGCAGAGACAAAGGTTACAATCAGCCCCAGCATTTT. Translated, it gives CATSRDKGYNQPQHF.

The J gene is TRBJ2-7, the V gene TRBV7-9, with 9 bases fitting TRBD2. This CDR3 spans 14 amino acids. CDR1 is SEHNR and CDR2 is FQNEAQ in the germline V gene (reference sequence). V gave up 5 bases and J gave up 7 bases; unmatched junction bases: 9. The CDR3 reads CASSGVAGAAEQYF. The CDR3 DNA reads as TGTGCCAGCAGCGGGGTAGCGGGGGCTGCGGAGCAGTACTTC.

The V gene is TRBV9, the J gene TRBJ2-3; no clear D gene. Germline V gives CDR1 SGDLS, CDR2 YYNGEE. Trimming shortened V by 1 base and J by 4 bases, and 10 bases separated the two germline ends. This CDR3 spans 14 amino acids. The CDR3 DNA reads TGTGCCAGCAGCGTAAACGAGCAGTCAGATACGCAGTATTTT. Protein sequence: CASSVNEQSDTQYF.

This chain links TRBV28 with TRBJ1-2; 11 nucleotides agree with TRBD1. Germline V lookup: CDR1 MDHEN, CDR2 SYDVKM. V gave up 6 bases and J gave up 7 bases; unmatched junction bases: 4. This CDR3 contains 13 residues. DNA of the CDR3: TGTGCCAGCAGGGGGACAGGGGGAAGTGGCTACACCTTC. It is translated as CASRGTGGSGYTF.

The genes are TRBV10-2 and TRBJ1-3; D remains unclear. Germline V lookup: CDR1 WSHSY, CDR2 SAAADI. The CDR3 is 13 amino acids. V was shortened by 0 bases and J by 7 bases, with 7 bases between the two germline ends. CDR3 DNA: TGCGCCAGCAGTGAGTCCCGTTGGAACACCATATATTTT. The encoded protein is CASSESRWNTIYF.

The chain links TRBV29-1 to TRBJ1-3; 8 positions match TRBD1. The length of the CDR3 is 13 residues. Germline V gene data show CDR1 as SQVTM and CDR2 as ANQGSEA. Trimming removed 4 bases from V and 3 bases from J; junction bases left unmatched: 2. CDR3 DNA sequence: TGCAGCGTTGTAACAGGGGGTGGAAACACCATATATTTT. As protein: CSVVTGGGNTIYF.

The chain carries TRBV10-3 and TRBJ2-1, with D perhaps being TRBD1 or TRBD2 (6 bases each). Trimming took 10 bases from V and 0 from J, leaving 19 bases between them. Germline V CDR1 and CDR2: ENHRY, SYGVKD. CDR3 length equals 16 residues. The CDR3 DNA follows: TGTGCCACCGGGACAACTTTAGCGGACTCCTACAATGAGCAGTTCTTC. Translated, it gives CATGTTLADSYNEQFF.

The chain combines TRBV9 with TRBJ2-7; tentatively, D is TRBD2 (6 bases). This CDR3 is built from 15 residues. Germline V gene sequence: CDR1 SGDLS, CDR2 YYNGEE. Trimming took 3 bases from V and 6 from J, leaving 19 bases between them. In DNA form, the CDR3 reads TGTGCCAGCAGCGGCTCCGGGACTGTCCCTGGCGAGCAGTACTTC. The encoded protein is CASSGSGTVPGEQYF.

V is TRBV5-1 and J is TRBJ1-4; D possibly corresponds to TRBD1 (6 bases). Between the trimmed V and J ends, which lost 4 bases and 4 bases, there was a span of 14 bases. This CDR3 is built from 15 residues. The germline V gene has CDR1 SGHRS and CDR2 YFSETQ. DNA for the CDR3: TGCGCCAGCAGCCCCGACAGGACCGATAATGAAAAACTGTTTTTT. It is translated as CASSPDRTDNEKLFF. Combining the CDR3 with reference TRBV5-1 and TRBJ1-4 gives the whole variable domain KAGVTQTPRYLIKTRGQQVTLSCSPISGHRSVSWYQQTPGQGLQFLFEYFSETQRNKGNFPGRFSGRQFSNSRSEMNVSTLELGDSALYLCASSPDRTDNEKLFFGSGTQLSVL.